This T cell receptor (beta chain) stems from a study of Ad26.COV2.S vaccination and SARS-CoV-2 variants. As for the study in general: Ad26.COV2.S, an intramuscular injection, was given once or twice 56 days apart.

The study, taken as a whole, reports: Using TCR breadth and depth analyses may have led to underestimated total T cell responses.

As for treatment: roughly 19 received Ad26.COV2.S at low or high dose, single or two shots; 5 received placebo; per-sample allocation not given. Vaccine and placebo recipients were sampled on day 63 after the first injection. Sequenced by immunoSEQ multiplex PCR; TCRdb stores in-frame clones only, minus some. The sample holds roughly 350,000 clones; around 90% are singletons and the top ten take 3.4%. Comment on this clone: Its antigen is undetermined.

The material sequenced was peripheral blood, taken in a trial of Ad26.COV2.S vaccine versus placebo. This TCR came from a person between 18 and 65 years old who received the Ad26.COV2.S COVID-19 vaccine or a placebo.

The CDR3 region has the DNA TGTGCCAGCAGCGCTAGTTACTCTGGAAACACCATATATTTT. This codes for CASSASYSGNTIYF. The chain uses TRBV9 and TRBJ1-3; D is unclear. Germline V gives CDR1 SGDLS, CDR2 YYNGEE. The CDR3 is 14 amino acids. V lost 3 bases and J lost 0, with 7 bases in between.